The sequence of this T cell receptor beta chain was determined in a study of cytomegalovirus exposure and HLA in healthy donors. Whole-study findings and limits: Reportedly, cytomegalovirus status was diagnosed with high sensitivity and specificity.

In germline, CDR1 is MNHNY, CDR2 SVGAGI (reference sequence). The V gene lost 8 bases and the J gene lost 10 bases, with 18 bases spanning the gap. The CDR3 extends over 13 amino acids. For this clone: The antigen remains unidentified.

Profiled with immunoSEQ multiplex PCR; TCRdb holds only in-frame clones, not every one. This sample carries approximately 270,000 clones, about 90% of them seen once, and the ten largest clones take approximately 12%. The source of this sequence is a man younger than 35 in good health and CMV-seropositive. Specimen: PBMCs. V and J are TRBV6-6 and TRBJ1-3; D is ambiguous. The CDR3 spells CASLSVALRTIYF. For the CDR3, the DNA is TGTGCCAGCCTCTCTGTGGCGCTGAGAACCATATATTTT.